These 25 T cell receptor beta chains originate from one sample sequenced in a study of cytomegalovirus exposure and HLA in healthy donors. Vbeta (60) and Jbeta (13) primers were used in the PCR. The repertoire was sequenced with immunoSEQ multiplex PCR; TCRdb's copy has only in-frame clones and lacks some. The sample comprises some 190,000 clones, approximately 77% of which are singletons, and 3.4% rests with the top ten. The sample consisted of PBMCs. These receptors were obtained from a man in his forties in good health and CMV-seropositive.

The J gene is TRBJ2-1, the V gene TRBV23-1, with 9 bases matching TRBD1. TRBV23-1 qualifies as an ORF whose function is uncertain. The ends lost 4 bases at V and 5 bases at J; junction bases unmatched: 6. The length of the CDR3 is 15 residues. CDR3 nucleotides: TGCGCCAGCAGTCTCGGACAGGGGACGGACAATGAGCAGTTCTTC. It codes for CASSLGQGTDNEQFF.

The rearrangement uses TRBV28 and TRBJ1-1; a possible D gene is TRBD1 (6 bases). V lost 5 bases, J lost 1 base, and 14 bases lay in between. The germline gives CDR1 MDHEN, CDR2 SYDVKM. The length of the CDR3 is 15 residues. CDR3 nucleotide sequence: TGTGCCAGCAGTACACCCGGGACACAGAACACTGAAGCTTTCTTT. Its protein is CASSTPGTQNTEAFF.

The chain recombines TRBV6-1 with TRBJ2-3; tentative D call: TRBD2 (7 bases). This CDR3 spans 15 amino acids. CDR1 is MNHNS, CDR2 SASEGT, per germline. Trimming took off 4 bases at V and 5 bases at J, with 16 bases between the two ends. The CDR3 nucleotides read TGTGCCAGCAGTGCCGTGGGGGGGGCAGGAGATACGCAGTATTTT. This translates into CASSAVGGAGDTQYF.

As to this clone: The junction and the germline gene differ at one end; a read error may be behind it. The chain is built from TRBV7-9 and TRBJ2-7; 8 bases are a match to TRBD1. CDR1 SEHNR and CDR2 FQNEAQ come from the germline V gene (reference sequence). The CDR3 runs to 14 residues. CDR3 coding DNA: TGTTCCAGCAGCTTGAGGACAGGGTCCTACGAGCAGTACTTC. This encodes CSSSLRTGSYEQYF.

The V and J genes are TRBV7-9 and TRBJ2-7; TRBD2 agrees at 7 bases. The germline gives CDR1 SEHNR, CDR2 FQNEAQ (reference sequence). The CDR3 consists of 11 residues. With V trimmed by 1 base and J by 12 bases, 3 bases remained unmatched. The CDR3 reads CASSLDGEGYF. CDR3 nucleotides: TGTGCCAGCAGCTTAGATGGGGAGGGGTACTTC.

J is TRBJ2-7 and V is TRBV19, with TRBD1 matching 8 bases. With V trimmed by 4 bases and J by 3 bases, 2 bases remained unmatched. The CDR3 sequence is 13 residues long. The germline V gene encodes CDR1 LNHDA and CDR2 SQIVND (reference sequence). CDR3 residues: CASSNRGIYEQYF. Written as DNA, the CDR3 is TGTGCCAGTAGTAACAGGGGGATCTACGAGCAGTACTTC.

V gene TRBV6-1 combines with J gene TRBJ1-5, with D tentatively TRBD1 (6 bases). The CDR3 length is 14 residues. V lost 8 bases and J lost 5, with 16 bases in between. Germline CDR1 is MNHNS and CDR2 is SASEGT. CDR3 protein: CASVVQGMHQPQHF. CDR3 bases: TGTGCCAGCGTTGTACAGGGCATGCATCAGCCCCAGCATTTT.

The V gene is TRBV28, the J gene TRBJ1-2; weak D call: TRBD1 (5 bases). The CDR3 loop spans 14 amino acids. CDR1 is MDHEN, CDR2 SYDVKM, per germline. Trimming cost V 3 bases and J 8 bases, with 16 bases left between them. DNA of the CDR3: TGTGCCAGCAGTTTTCGGCAACCGAAGGGGGGCTACACCTTC. It specifies CASSFRQPKGGYTF.

As concerns this clone: Other DNA sequences within the sample encode an identical CDR3. This chain uses TRBV18 with TRBJ2-7, with D maybe TRBD1 (5 bases). V was cut by 3 bases and J by 1 base, with 7 bases left in between. The CDR3 extends over 13 amino acids. Germline assignment: CDR1 KGHSH and CDR2 LQKENI. The chain's CDR3 is CASSPGQSYEQYF. Here the CDR3 DNA reads TGTGCCAGCTCACCCGGACAATCCTACGAGCAGTACTTC.

The gene calls are TRBV7-2 and TRBJ1-6; D remains unclear. V shed 5 bases and J shed 0 bases, with 8 bases lying between them. CDR3 size: 15 residues. The germline CDR1 and CDR2 sequences are SGHTA and FQGNSA. The CDR3 nucleotides are TGTGCCAGCAGCCTTCGGAGCTCCTATAATTCACCCCTCCACTTT. Translated: CASSLRSSYNSPLHF. The whole variable domain, remainder taken from reference TRBV7-2 and TRBJ1-6, is GAGVSQSPSNKVTEKGKDVELRCDPISGHTALYWYRQSLGQGLEFLIYFQGNSAPDKSGLPSDRFSAERTGGSVSTLTIQRTQQEDSAVYLCASSLRSSYNSPLHFGNGTRLTVT.

The genes are TRBV5-4 and TRBJ2-1; 10 bases are a match to TRBD2. The CDR3 contains 17 residues. Germline V lookup: CDR1 SGHNT, CDR2 YYREEE (reference sequence). With V trimmed by 0 bases and J by 4 bases, 7 bases remained unmatched. DNA of the CDR3: TGTGCCAGCAGCTTGGGTCTAGCGGGGGCGGGTTACAATGAGCAGTTCTTC. It yields the protein CASSLGLAGAGYNEQFF.

The chain carries TRBV2 and TRBJ2-7, with 10 positions matching TRBD1. Germline CDR1 reads SNHLY; CDR2 reads FYNNEI. V lost 5 bases to trimming and J lost 1 base; unmatched junction nucleotides: 5. The CDR3 totals 15 residues. The CDR3 DNA reads TGTGCCAGCAGTATTGGACAGGGGGGGTCCTACGAGCAGTACTTC. Translated, it gives CASSIGQGGSYEQYF.

The chain joins TRBV10-3 to TRBJ2-7, with 13 bases that match TRBD2. J lost 3 bases, V lost 6 bases, and 8 bases had no gene match. The CDR3 is 16 amino acids. Germline assignment: CDR1 ENHRY and CDR2 SYGVKD. CDR3 DNA: TGTGCCATCAGGGCCACTTGGACTAGCGGGGGCTACGAGCAGTACTTC. Amino acid sequence: CAIRATWTSGGYEQYF.

The chain employs TRBV6-1 and TRBJ1-4; D is possibly TRBD1 (5 bases). Germline CDR1 reads MNHNS; CDR2 reads SASEGT. Trimming took 0 bases from V and 8 from J, leaving 10 bases between them. The CDR3 consists of 14 residues. CDR3 in DNA: TGTGCCAGCAGTGAAGCGCACGGGGGGGAAAAACTGTTTTTT. Protein product: CASSEAHGGEKLFF.

The rearrangement links TRBV2 to TRBJ2-1; TRBD2 matches 8 bases. V was clipped by 4 bases and J by 4 bases; unmatched bases: 9. The CDR3 length is 16 residues. CDR1 is SNHLY and CDR2 is FYNNEI in the germline V gene. The CDR3 DNA reads as TGTGCCAGCAGTGTCACCCTCGGACTAGCTTACAATGAGCAGTTCTTC. As protein: CASSVTLGLAYNEQFF.

This clone was recorded a few times. The rearrangement uses TRBV2 and TRBJ1-2; 9 nucleotides match TRBD1. With 5 bases clipped from V and 3 bases from J, the junction kept 4 bases outside the gene matches. Germline V gene data show CDR1 as SNHLY and CDR2 as FYNNEI. CDR3 length equals 14 residues. The CDR3: CASSRQGEDYGYTF. Written as DNA, the CDR3 is TGTGCCAGCAGTAGACAGGGGGAAGACTATGGCTACACCTTC.

V gene TRBV2 combines with J gene TRBJ2-1; 10 bases map to TRBD2. This CDR3 region has 15 residues. Germline assignment: CDR1 SNHLY and CDR2 FYNNEI. V shed 6 bases, J shed 0 bases, and the junction held 2 bases outside the gene matches. The CDR3 DNA is TGTGCCAGCAGGGAGCGGGAGGGCTCCTACAATGAGCAGTTCTTC. Residues: CASREREGSYNEQFF. The full variable domain, with the rest looked up from reference TRBV2 and TRBJ2-1, is EPEVTQTPSHQVTQMGQEVILRCVPISNHLYFYWYRQILGQKVEFLVSFYNNEISEKSEIFDDQFSVERPDGSNFTLKIRSTKLEDSAMYFCASREREGSYNEQFFGPGTRLTVL.

The chain has TRBV6-5 and TRBJ1-4; D gene uncertain. This CDR3 has 15 residues. Germline lookup yields CDR1 MNHEY and CDR2 SVGAGI. Trimming shortened V by 2 bases and J by 5 bases, and 12 bases separated the two germline ends. The CDR3 loop is CASSYVGESNEKLFF. The CDR3 DNA follows: TGTGCCAGCAGTTACGTGGGCGAGTCAAATGAAAAACTGTTTTTT.

The chain links TRBV9 to TRBJ2-2; TRBD2 aligns across 9 bases. CDR1 and CDR2 from the germline V gene are SGDLS and YYNGEE. The CDR3 covers 16 residues. The V segment lost 4 bases and the J segment 4 bases; nucleotides outside the gene matches: 8. The CDR3 loop reads CASSISGTSSTGELFF. The CDR3 DNA is TGTGCCAGCAGCATATCCGGGACTAGCAGCACCGGGGAGCTGTTTTTT.

The chain combines TRBV7-9 with TRBJ2-5, with no clear D. This CDR3 has 17 residues. Between the trimmed V and J ends, which lost 2 bases and 2 bases, there was a span of 18 bases. Per the germline V gene, CDR1 is SEHNR and CDR2 is FQNEAQ (reference sequence). The CDR3 is CASSLWSLTLSQETQYF. CDR3 nucleotides: TGTGCCAGCAGCTTATGGAGTTTGACCCTCAGTCAAGAGACCCAGTACTTC.

The genes are TRBV18 and TRBJ2-3, with a tentative D call TRBD1 (6 bases). Germline-derived CDR1 and CDR2 are KGHSH and LQKENI. With 2 bases removed from V and 4 bases from J, the gap between germline ends came to 7 bases. This CDR3 has 13 amino acids. The CDR3 DNA reads TGTGCCAGCTCACCATCAGGGGCAGATACGCAGTATTTT. It yields the protein CASSPSGADTQYF.

The V and J genes are TRBV30 and TRBJ2-1; 11 bases line up with TRBD1. The CDR3 is 17 residues long. Germline V gene lookup returns CDR1 GTSNPN and CDR2 SVGIG (reference sequence). J gave up 5 bases and V 2 bases, and 11 bases lay outside the gene matches. The CDR3 DNA reads TGTGCCTGGAGTAAAGGACAGGGGGCTTATTTGGACAATGAGCAGTTCTTC. Encoded protein: CAWSKGQGAYLDNEQFF. Drawing the rest from reference TRBV30 and TRBJ2-1, the complete variable domain is SQTIHQWPATLVQPVGSPLSLECTVEGTSNPNLYWYRQAAGRGLQLLFYSVGIGQISSEVPQNLSASRPQDRQFILSSKKLLLSDSGFYLCAWSKGQGAYLDNEQFFGPGTRLTVL.

The rearrangement uses TRBV6-5 and TRBJ2-1; 10 positions match TRBD2. This CDR3 is 16 amino acids long. Trimming at V came to 0 bases and at J to 8 bases, leaving 7 bases not matched to a gene. Germline-derived CDR1 and CDR2 are MNHEY and SVGAGI. The CDR3 DNA reads as TGTGCCAGCAGTTACTCGAAGCGGGAGGGTGGGGATGAGCAGTTCTTC. This gives the protein CASSYSKREGGDEQFF.

This sequence joins TRBV7-9 and TRBJ1-1; the D gene is possibly TRBD1 (6 bases). The germline CDR1 and CDR2 sequences are SEHNR and FQNEAQ (reference sequence). This CDR3 is 12 amino acids long. The V end lost 5 bases, the J end lost 10 bases, and 14 bases lay between the germline ends. This chain's CDR3 is CASSPRDKGAFF. DNA for the CDR3: TGTGCCAGCAGCCCCCGGGACAAGGGAGCTTTCTTT.

Notes on this clone: Relative to the germline gene, one junction end is altered; a read error may explain this. The chain carries TRBV7-9 and TRBJ1-4; D gene ambiguous. Germline values: CDR1 SEHNR, CDR2 FQNEAQ (reference sequence). The CDR3 consists of 13 residues. The CDR3 loop is CSSSLVAGEKLFF. CDR3 sequence (DNA): TGTTCCAGCAGCTTAGTGGCAGGAGAAAAACTGTTTTTT.